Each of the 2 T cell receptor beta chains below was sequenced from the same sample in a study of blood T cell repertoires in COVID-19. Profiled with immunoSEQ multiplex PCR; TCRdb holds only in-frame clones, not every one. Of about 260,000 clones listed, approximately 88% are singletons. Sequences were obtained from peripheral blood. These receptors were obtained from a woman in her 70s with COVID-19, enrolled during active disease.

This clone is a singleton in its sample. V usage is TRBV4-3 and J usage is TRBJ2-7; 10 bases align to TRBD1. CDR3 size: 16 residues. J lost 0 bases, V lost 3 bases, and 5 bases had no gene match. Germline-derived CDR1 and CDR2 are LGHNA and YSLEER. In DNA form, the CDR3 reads TGCGCCAGCAGCCAGGCCCGGGACAGGGGCTCCTACGAGCAGTACTTC. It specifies CASSQARDRGSYEQYF.

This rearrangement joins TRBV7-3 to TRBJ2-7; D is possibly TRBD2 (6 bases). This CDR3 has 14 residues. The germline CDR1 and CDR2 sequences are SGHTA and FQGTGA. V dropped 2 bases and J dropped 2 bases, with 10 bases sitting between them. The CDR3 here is CASSLQGGAYEQYF. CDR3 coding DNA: TGTGCCAGCAGCTTACAGGGAGGTGCCTACGAGCAGTACTTC. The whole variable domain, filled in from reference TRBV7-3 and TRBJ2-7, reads GAGVSQTPSNKVTEKGKYVELRCDPISGHTALYWYRQSLGQGPEFLIYFQGTGAADDSGLPNDRFFAVRPEGSVSTLKIQRTERGDSAVYLCASSLQGGAYEQYFGPGTRLTVT.